These 25 T cell receptor beta chains were all obtained from the same sample, sequenced in a study of somatic mutations in cytotoxic T cells in rheumatoid arthritis. TCRdb's table, derived via immunoSEQ multiplex PCR, lists solely in-frame clones and lacks some. The sample has around 720 clones; around four fifths are singletons. Input material: synovial fluid. The receptors here all came from a man aged 65 to 85 with rheumatoid arthritis.

For the CDR3, the DNA is TGTGCCAGCAGCTTAGTAAGGGAGGGCTTTCACGAGCAGTACTTC. It codes for CASSLVREGFHEQYF. The chain uses TRBV7-9 and TRBJ2-7; TRBD2 aligns across 7 bases. J lost 5 bases, V lost 1 base, and 8 bases had no gene match. The CDR3 has 15 amino acids. From germline, CDR1 is SEHNR and CDR2 FQNEAQ (reference sequence).

The V gene is TRBV6-8, the J gene TRBJ2-7; 10 bases match TRBD2. CDR1 MNHGY and CDR2 SAAAGT come from the germline V gene. V lost 2 bases and J lost 2; bases outside the gene matches: 6. The CDR3 consists of 16 residues. Here the CDR3 DNA reads TGTGCCAGCAGTTACCCAGCGGGGGGGGCCCCCTACGAGCAGTACTTC. Translating it yields CASSYPAGGAPYEQYF.

This clone was observed a few times. The chain is built from TRBV27 and TRBJ2-7; TRBD2 is a possible D gene (6 bases). The germline V gene has CDR1 MNHEY and CDR2 SMNVEV (reference sequence). Trimming stripped 8 bases from V and 1 base from J, with 12 bases between. This CDR3 has 13 amino acids. The CDR3, as DNA: TGTGCCAGCGGCCCCGGGACTTCCTACGAGCAGTACTTC. Residues: CASGPGTSYEQYF.

The genes are TRBV10-3 and TRBJ2-5; TRBD2 matches 14 bases. The CDR3 is made up of 17 amino acids. With 4 bases clipped from V and 2 bases from J, the junction kept 6 bases outside the gene matches. Germline V lookup: CDR1 ENHRY, CDR2 SYGVKD. CDR3 sequence reads: CAISGPGLAGEQETQYF. The CDR3 DNA sequence: TGTGCCATCAGTGGACCGGGACTAGCGGGAGAGCAAGAGACCCAGTACTTC.

The chain employs TRBV21-1 and TRBJ2-1; the table's TRBD1 call for D was not verified on the DNA. TRBV21-1 is assigned pseudogene status. This CDR3 comprises 17 residues. This CDR3 is CASRQAMLHHSDNEQFF. Here the CDR3 DNA reads TGTGCCAGCAGGCAGGCAATGCTACACCATTCCGACAATGAGCAGTTCTTC.

This chain connects TRBV5-1 to TRBJ2-3; 11 positions match TRBD1. The CDR3 extends over 15 amino acids. Trimming cost V 6 bases and J 3 bases; bases outside gene matches: 6. From germline, CDR1 is SGHRS and CDR2 YFSETQ. The CDR3 DNA reads TGCGCCAGCAAAGCCGGGACAGGGGGAACAGATACGCAGTATTTT. Residues: CASKAGTGGTDTQYF.

The chain couples TRBV18 to TRBJ2-7, with TRBD2 matching over 7 bases. V shed 2 bases, J shed 1 base, and the junction held 2 bases outside the gene matches. The CDR3 spans 14 residues. Germline CDR1 is KGHSH and CDR2 is LQKENI. The CDR3 nucleotides read TGTGCCAGCTCACCAGATAGCGGGTCCTACGAGCAGTACTTC. Protein: CASSPDSGSYEQYF.

This clone has a single count. The genes are TRBV5-6 and TRBJ1-2; D call uncertain. This CDR3 has 15 residues. With 0 bases removed from V and 3 bases from J, the gap between germline ends came to 12 bases. CDR1 and CDR2 from the germline V gene are SGHDT and YYEEEE. CDR3 loop: CASSLDEDSYYGYTF. In nucleotides, the CDR3 is TGTGCCAGCAGCTTGGACGAGGATTCATACTATGGCTACACCTTC.

The chain employs TRBV29-1 and TRBJ2-3; 7 bases map to TRBD1. In germline, CDR1 is SQVTM, CDR2 ANQGSEA. This CDR3 spans 12 amino acids. With V trimmed by 4 bases and J by 3 bases, 1 base remained unmatched. CDR3 sequence: CSVVQGTDTQYF. CDR3 coding DNA: TGCAGCGTTGTACAGGGGACAGATACGCAGTATTTT.

The V call is TRBV21-1, the J call TRBJ1-4; TRBD1 is the table's D call, not checked against the DNA. TRBV21-1 is designated a pseudogene. The length of the CDR3 is 16 residues. DNA for the CDR3: TGTGCCAGCAGCAAAGTCCCAGTTTCAACTAATGAAAAACTGTTTTTT. Protein sequence: CASSKVPVSTNEKLFF.

The rearrangement uses TRBV28 and TRBJ1-1, with 8 bases lining up with TRBD1. The V and J ends lost 11 bases and 3 bases, in that order; junction bases with no gene match: 2. The CDR3 is 11 residues long. In germline, CDR1 is MDHEN, CDR2 SYDVKM. CDR3 protein: CAGQGDTEAFF. The CDR3 bases are TGTGCCGGACAGGGAGACACTGAAGCTTTCTTT.

The CDR3 coding sequence is TGCGCCAGCAGCCAAGATCTGTGGGACAGGGGGAATGAGCAGTTCTTC. Translation: CASSQDLWDRGNEQFF. The J gene is TRBJ2-1, the V gene TRBV4-1, with 11 bases identical to TRBD1. J was trimmed by 7 bases and V by 0 bases; bases with no gene match: 5. Per germline, CDR1 MGHRA and CDR2 YSYEKL. The CDR3 covers 16 residues.

The chain links TRBV5-1 to TRBJ1-5; 11 positions agree with TRBD1. Germline V gives CDR1 SGHRS, CDR2 YFSETQ. CDR3 size: 14 residues. The V gene end was trimmed by 0 bases and the J gene end by 7 bases; junction bases not matched to a gene: 0. The CDR3 spells CASSLGTGGQPQHF. CDR3 coding DNA: TGCGCCAGCAGCTTGGGGACAGGGGGCCAGCCCCAGCATTTT.

J is TRBJ1-5 and V is TRBV28; 7 nucleotides match TRBD1. The junction had 10 bases not matched to a gene; V was cut back by 5 bases and J by 3 bases. Germline V gives CDR1 MDHEN, CDR2 SYDVKM. This CDR3 comprises 16 residues. The CDR3 is CASSTGQRIFNQPQHF. Written as DNA, the CDR3 is TGTGCCAGCAGTACGGGACAGCGAATATTCAATCAGCCCCAGCATTTT.

This clone came up a few times. The chain couples TRBV7-9 to TRBJ2-7; TRBD1 matches at 8 bases. This CDR3 is built from 14 residues. The germline V gene has CDR1 SEHNR and CDR2 FQNEAQ (reference sequence). Unmatched junction bases numbered 8, after V lost 5 bases and J lost 5 bases. CDR3 in DNA: TGTGCCAGCAGCGACTTGGACAGGGAACACGAGCAGTACTTC. Amino acid sequence: CASSDLDREHEQYF. Supplemented by reference TRBV7-9 and TRBJ2-7, the full variable domain reads DTGVSQNPRHKITKRGQNVTFRCDPISEHNRLYWYRQTLGQGPEFLTYFQNEAQLEKSRLLSDRFSAERPKGSFSTLEIQRTEQGDSAMYLCASSDLDREHEQYFGPGTRLTVT.

This clone has just one count. The J gene is TRBJ2-3, the V gene TRBV7-2, with a weak D call TRBD1 (7 bases). Germline V lookup: CDR1 SGHTA, CDR2 FQGNSA. V lost 2 bases to trimming and J lost 6 bases, with 12 bases between them. The CDR3 extends over 14 amino acids. CDR3 protein: CASSLQGGRDTQYF. CDR3 bases: TGTGCCAGCAGCTTACAGGGGGGCCGGGATACGCAGTATTTT.

The V and J genes are TRBV5-1 and TRBJ2-7, with 11 positions matching TRBD2. This CDR3 is 14 amino acids long. Germline V gene data show CDR1 as SGHRS and CDR2 as YFSETQ. Germline trimming cut 0 bases from V and 4 bases from J; bases unmatched to any gene: 0. CDR3 nucleotide sequence: TGCGCCAGCAGCTTGGCTAGCGGGGGGTACGAGCAGTACTTC. Protein product: CASSLASGGYEQYF.

The chain joins TRBV7-6 to TRBJ2-5; D is possibly TRBD1 (6 bases). The CDR3 totals 11 residues. The V and J ends lost 4 bases and 9 bases respectively, with 9 bases between them. Germline V gene lookup returns CDR1 SGHVS and CDR2 FNYEAQ. The CDR3: CASSSAGAQYF. The CDR3 coding sequence is TGTGCCAGCAGCTCCGCAGGGGCCCAGTACTTC.

The V call is TRBV4-2, the J call TRBJ2-3; TRBD2 matches 9 bases. The CDR3 sequence is 16 residues long. Germline V lookup: CDR1 LGHNA, CDR2 YNFKEQ. V lost 0 bases, J lost 4 bases, and 5 bases stayed unmatched. CDR3 sequence (DNA): TGTGCCAGCAGCCAAGATGGGAGCGGGGGGCCAGATACGCAGTATTTT. Its protein is CASSQDGSGGPDTQYF.

The chain couples TRBV6-6 to TRBJ2-7, with 10 bases aligning to TRBD1. Germline V gene sequence: CDR1 MNHNY, CDR2 SVGAGI (reference sequence). The V gene end was trimmed by 6 bases and the J gene end by 1 base; junction bases not matched to a gene: 3. The CDR3 runs 14 residues. The CDR3 DNA is TGTGCCAGCAGCCCGGGACAGGGGTCCTACGAGCAGTACTTC. This translates into CASSPGQGSYEQYF.

The chain links TRBV28 to TRBJ2-7, with TRBD1 identical over 9 bases. Germline trimming cut 5 bases from V and 4 bases from J; bases unmatched to any gene: 6. Germline V gene sequence: CDR1 MDHEN, CDR2 SYDVKM. This CDR3 is built from 14 residues. The CDR3 sequence: CASSPGTGRYEQYF. The DNA for the CDR3 is TGTGCCAGCAGTCCCGGGACAGGGAGGTACGAGCAGTACTTC. The full variable domain, rest sourced from reference TRBV28 and TRBJ2-7, is DVKVTQSSRYLVKRTGEKVFLECVQDMDHENMFWYRQDPGLGLRLIYFSYDVKMKEKGDIPEGYSVSREKKERFSLILESASTNQTSMYLCASSPGTGRYEQYFGPGTRLTVT.

This chain uses TRBV4-2 with TRBJ2-1; tentative D call: TRBD1 (5 bases). The CDR3 totals 16 residues. V was clipped by 4 bases and J by 6 bases, with 19 bases between them. CDR1 LGHNA and CDR2 YNFKEQ come from the germline V gene. CDR3 sequence (DNA): TGTGCCAGCAGCCTTTTGGACAATCTCGGGTTCAATGAGCAGTTCTTC. It encodes CASSLLDNLGFNEQFF.

The V and J genes are TRBV19 and TRBJ2-7; TRBD1 might be the D (6 bases). The CDR3 runs 13 residues. From germline, CDR1 is LNHDA and CDR2 SQIVND (reference sequence). V shed 3 bases and J shed 8 bases, with 14 bases lying between them. The CDR3 here is CASSMGPGDKQYF. The DNA of the CDR3 is TGTGCCAGTAGTATGGGGCCAGGGGACAAGCAGTACTTC.

This clone counts as hyperexpanded (1% or more). V gene TRBV11-2 combines with J gene TRBJ2-1; 10 bases match TRBD2. The CDR3 consists of 15 residues. The V segment lost 5 bases and the J segment 7 bases; nucleotides outside the gene matches: 8. Germline loops: CDR1 SGHAT, CDR2 FQNNGV. CDR3 loop: CASSLERGGWNEQFF. The CDR3 DNA sequence: TGTGCCAGCAGCCTCGAGCGGGGGGGATGGAATGAGCAGTTCTTC.

The rearrangement joins TRBV7-9 to TRBJ1-3; TRBD1 might be the D (6 bases). The CDR3 sequence is 15 residues long. Germline loops: CDR1 SEHNR, CDR2 FQNEAQ (reference sequence). Between the trimmed V and J ends, which lost 5 bases and 4 bases, there was a span of 15 bases. CDR3 nucleotides: TGTGCCAGCAGCACATCAGGGGCCGAGGGAAACACCATATATTTT. As protein: CASSTSGAEGNTIYF. The complete variable domain, with remaining parts taken from reference TRBV7-9 and TRBJ1-3, reads DTGVSQNPRHKITKRGQNVTFRCDPISEHNRLYWYRQTLGQGPEFLTYFQNEAQLEKSRLLSDRFSAERPKGSFSTLEIQRTEQGDSAMYLCASSTSGAEGNTIYFGEGSWLTVV.